The rows below give T cell receptor beta chains drawn from one sample of a study of T cells after posttransplantation cyclophosphamide. Measured with immunoSEQ multiplex PCR; TCRdb has only the in-frame clones, and not every one. This sample has roughly 30,000 clones, with around nine tenths found just once. What was sequenced was naive CD4+ T cells sorted from PBMCs. The receptors here all came from a woman aged 55-69 years in good health, CMV-negative, and a related stem cell transplant donor. The CDR3 runs from the conserved cysteine through the conserved F or W. The order of the fields is J gene, D gene, V gene, clone size, CDR3 DNA, CDR3 protein. A D gene is named only where the DNA matches it firmly. Expanded clones get a size class; other rows say once, few or many, or leave the size out.

j_call: TRBJ1-5
d_call: TRBD1
v_call: TRBV6-5
clone_size: -
cdr3_nt: TGTGCCAGCAGCGGACAGGGTTGGCAGCCCCAGCATTTT
cdr3_aa: CASSGQGWQPQHF

j_call: TRBJ2-5
d_call: TRBD2
v_call: TRBV5-4
clone_size: -
cdr3_nt: TGTGCCAGCAGCTCGGGACTAGCGGGGGGGGTGGAAGAGACCCAGTACTTC
cdr3_aa: CASSSGLAGGVEETQYF

j_call: TRBJ1-6
d_call: -
v_call: TRBV18
clone_size: -
cdr3_nt: TGTGCCAGCTCACCACAGGGGAAGGTGAATAATTCACCCCTCCACTTT
cdr3_aa: CASSPQGKVNNSPLHF

j_call: TRBJ2-5
d_call: TRBD2
v_call: TRBV19
clone_size: -
cdr3_nt: TGTGCCAGTACCACACCGGACCAGCGGGAACAAGAGACCCAGTACTTC
cdr3_aa: CASTTPDQREQETQYF

j_call: TRBJ2-7
d_call: TRBD1
v_call: TRBV7-9
clone_size: -
cdr3_nt: TGTGCCAGCAGCATTGATGGGACAGGGGGCCCGTTCTTC
cdr3_aa: CASSIDGTGGPFF

j_call: TRBJ2-1
d_call: TRBD2
v_call: TRBV6-5
clone_size: -
cdr3_nt: TGTGCCAGCACTATGGGCGGGGGAGGGAATCATGAGCAGTTCTTC
cdr3_aa: CASTMGGGGNHEQFF

j_call: TRBJ2-1
d_call: TRBD2
v_call: TRBV28
clone_size: -
cdr3_nt: TGTGCCAGCAGTTCTGCTCTGGGGACTAGCGGGAGCGGGGCCTACAATGAGCAGTTCTTC
cdr3_aa: CASSSALGTSGSGAYNEQFF

j_call: TRBJ2-2
d_call: TRBD2
v_call: TRBV6-5
clone_size: -
cdr3_nt: TGTGCCAGCAACACCGGGGGGGCGAACACCGGGGAGCTGTTTTTT
cdr3_aa: CASNTGGANTGELFF

j_call: TRBJ1-4
d_call: TRBD1
v_call: TRBV28
clone_size: -
cdr3_nt: TGTGCCAGCAGTGTGACAGGGGGGACTAATGAAAAACTGTTTTTT
cdr3_aa: CASSVTGGTNEKLFF

j_call: TRBJ1-5
d_call: TRBD1
v_call: TRBV27
clone_size: -
cdr3_nt: TGTGCCAGCAGTTTTAGGGACAGCTTGAAGCCCCAGCATTTT
cdr3_aa: CASSFRDSLKPQHF

j_call: TRBJ1-2
d_call: -
v_call: TRBV7-9
clone_size: -
cdr3_nt: TGTGCCAGCAGCTTCTCGGGAGGGAATGGCTACACCTTC
cdr3_aa: CASSFSGGNGYTF

j_call: TRBJ1-2
d_call: TRBD1
v_call: TRBV5-6
clone_size: -
cdr3_nt: TGTGCCAGCAGCCAGGACAGGGCTCGAAACCCCAACTATGGCTACACCTTC
cdr3_aa: CASSQDRARNPNYGYTF

j_call: TRBJ2-7
d_call: TRBD1
v_call: TRBV28
clone_size: once
cdr3_nt: TGTGCCAGCAGCTCGGGACAGGGTCCCTACGAGCAGTACTTC
cdr3_aa: CASSSGQGPYEQYF

j_call: TRBJ1-1
d_call: -
v_call: TRBV30
clone_size: -
cdr3_nt: TGTGCCTGGAGTTTACAGGGGAACACTGAAGCTTTCTTT
cdr3_aa: CAWSLQGNTEAFF

j_call: TRBJ1-2
d_call: TRBD1
v_call: TRBV5-1
clone_size: -
cdr3_nt: TGCGCCAGCAGCGCGGGGACAGGGAAAGCTGGCTACACCTTC
cdr3_aa: CASSAGTGKAGYTF

j_call: TRBJ1-5
d_call: TRBD1
v_call: TRBV7-2
clone_size: -
cdr3_nt: TGTGCCAGCAGCCAATTCCAGGGGGCCCATCAGCCCCAGCATTTT
cdr3_aa: CASSQFQGAHQPQHF

j_call: TRBJ1-1
d_call: TRBD1
v_call: TRBV7-6
clone_size: -
cdr3_nt: TGTGCCAGCAGTAGCCGTCGGGACAGGCAGACAGAAGCTTTCTTT
cdr3_aa: CASSSRRDRQTEAFF

j_call: TRBJ2-7
d_call: -
v_call: TRBV2
clone_size: -
cdr3_nt: TGTGCCACCCATCTTGCGGGGGCGGGCAACGAGCAGTACTTC
cdr3_aa: CATHLAGAGNEQYF

j_call: TRBJ2-1
d_call: -
v_call: TRBV2
clone_size: -
cdr3_nt: TGTGCCAGCAGCAGAGCGAGCGATGAGCAGTTCTTC
cdr3_aa: CASSRASDEQFF

j_call: TRBJ2-6
d_call: TRBD1
v_call: TRBV7-2
clone_size: -
cdr3_nt: TGTGCCAGCAGCCTGAGGGGGACAGCGAGCTCTGGGGCCAACGTCCTGACTTTC
cdr3_aa: CASSLRGTASSGANVLTF

j_call: TRBJ2-5
d_call: TRBD1
v_call: TRBV18
clone_size: -
cdr3_nt: TGTGCCAGCTTGGACAGGGCAGAGACCCAGTACTTC
cdr3_aa: CASLDRAETQYF

j_call: TRBJ1-3
d_call: -
v_call: TRBV6-5
clone_size: -
cdr3_nt: TGTGCCAGCAGTTACTCCGGACAGAGAACTGGAAACACCATATATTTT
cdr3_aa: CASSYSGQRTGNTIYF

j_call: TRBJ1-1
d_call: -
v_call: TRBV28
clone_size: few
cdr3_nt: TGTGCCAGCATGAAGGGGGGGGATGGGAACACTGAAGCTTTCTTT
cdr3_aa: CASMKGGDGNTEAFF

j_call: TRBJ1-5
d_call: -
v_call: TRBV5-6
clone_size: -
cdr3_nt: TGTGCCAGCAGCTCCCAGGGGCCGAATCAGCCCCAGCATTTT
cdr3_aa: CASSSQGPNQPQHF

j_call: TRBJ1-4
d_call: -
v_call: TRBV9
clone_size: -
cdr3_nt: TGTGCCAGCAGCGTAGGTCTTCAGGGTGGAAGGTCGGCTGAAAAACTGTTTTTT
cdr3_aa: CASSVGLQGGRSAEKLFF

j_call: TRBJ1-5
d_call: TRBD1
v_call: TRBV19
clone_size: once
cdr3_nt: TGTGCCAGTGGGGGACAGGGGGCCTATCAGCCCCAGCATTTT
cdr3_aa: CASGGQGAYQPQHF

j_call: TRBJ1-1
d_call: TRBD1
v_call: TRBV7-2
clone_size: -
cdr3_nt: TGTGCCAGCAGCTTAGCGGGCGGCAGGGGGCGAACTGAAGCTTTCTTT
cdr3_aa: CASSLAGGRGRTEAFF

j_call: TRBJ2-7
d_call: -
v_call: TRBV6-6
clone_size: -
cdr3_nt: TGTGCCAGCACCCCCGCTGGGGCGTACGAGCAGTACTTC
cdr3_aa: CASTPAGAYEQYF

j_call: TRBJ1-1
d_call: TRBD1
v_call: TRBV5-1
clone_size: -
cdr3_nt: TGCGCCAGCAGCCGGACAGGGATGAACACTGAAGCTTTCTTT
cdr3_aa: CASSRTGMNTEAFF

j_call: TRBJ2-2
d_call: -
v_call: TRBV29-1
clone_size: -
cdr3_nt: TGCAGCGTTTTTAGCGTTTGGAACACCGGGGAGCTGTTTTTT
cdr3_aa: CSVFSVWNTGELFF

j_call: TRBJ2-1
d_call: TRBD2
v_call: TRBV18
clone_size: -
cdr3_nt: TGTGCCAGCTCACCACCAGGGACTAGCGGAGTTTACAATGAGCAGTTCTTC
cdr3_aa: CASSPPGTSGVYNEQFF

j_call: TRBJ2-1
d_call: TRBD2
v_call: TRBV7-2
clone_size: -
cdr3_nt: TGTGCCAGCAGCTTAGTTCCTAGCGGGGGGAGTTTAAATGAGCAGTTCTTC
cdr3_aa: CASSLVPSGGSLNEQFF

j_call: TRBJ2-1
d_call: TRBD2
v_call: TRBV7-3
clone_size: -
cdr3_nt: TGTGCCAGCAGCTTAAATGCTGAGACTAGCGGGAGGAATGAGCAGTTCTTC
cdr3_aa: CASSLNAETSGRNEQFF

j_call: TRBJ1-5
d_call: -
v_call: TRBV23-1
clone_size: -
cdr3_nt: TGCGCCAGCAGTCAATCGAGGAACAATCAGCCCCAGCATTTT
cdr3_aa: CASSQSRNNQPQHF

j_call: TRBJ1-4
d_call: TRBD1
v_call: TRBV29-1
clone_size: -
cdr3_nt: TGCAGCGTTGCCCCTCTGGACAGGAAGGATGAAAAACTGTTTTTT
cdr3_aa: CSVAPLDRKDEKLFF

j_call: TRBJ1-2
d_call: -
v_call: TRBV4-3
clone_size: -
cdr3_nt: TGCGCCAGCAGCCAAGATGTAGTAGCTGGCTACACCTTC
cdr3_aa: CASSQDVVAGYTF